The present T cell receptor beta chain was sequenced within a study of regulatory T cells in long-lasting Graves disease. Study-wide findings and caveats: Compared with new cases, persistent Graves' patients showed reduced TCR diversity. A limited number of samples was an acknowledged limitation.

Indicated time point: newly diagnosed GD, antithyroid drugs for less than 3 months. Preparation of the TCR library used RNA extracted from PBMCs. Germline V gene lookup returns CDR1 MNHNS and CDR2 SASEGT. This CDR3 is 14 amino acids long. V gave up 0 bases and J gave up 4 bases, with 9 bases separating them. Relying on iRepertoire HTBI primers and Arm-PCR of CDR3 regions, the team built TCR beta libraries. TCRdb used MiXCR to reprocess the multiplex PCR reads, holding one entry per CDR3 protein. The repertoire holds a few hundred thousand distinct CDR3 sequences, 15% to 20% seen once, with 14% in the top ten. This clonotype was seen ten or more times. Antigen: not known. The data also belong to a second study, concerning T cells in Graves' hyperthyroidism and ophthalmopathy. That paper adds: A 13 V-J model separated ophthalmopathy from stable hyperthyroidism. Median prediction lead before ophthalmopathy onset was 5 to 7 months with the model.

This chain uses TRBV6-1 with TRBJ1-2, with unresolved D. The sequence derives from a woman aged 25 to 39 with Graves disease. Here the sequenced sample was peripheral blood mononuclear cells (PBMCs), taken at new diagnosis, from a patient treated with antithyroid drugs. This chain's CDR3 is CASSEAIQSYGYTF. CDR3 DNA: TGTGCCAGCAGTGAAGCCATCCAGAGCTATGGCTACACCTTC.